The T cell receptor (beta chain) under discussion was sequenced for a study of blood T cell repertoires in COVID-19. Study-wide background: PBMCs, B-cell-depleted T cells, or T cells were the source of the cDNA or gDNA that made up the material.

In the original analysis: Reference gene primer amplification in the assay estimated nucleated cell counts. Sequencing used immunoSEQ multiplex PCR; TCRdb keeps in-frame clones, though not all of them. D and trimming come from the DNA, and the V and J calls and clone size come from that table. Of approximately 240,000 clones detected, around 90% appear once; the ten largest clones hold about 6%. Everyone who took part was roughly 18 to 89 years old, and they came from about two dozen US areas. Participants' reported clinical history set cohort assignment. Germline-derived CDR1 and CDR2 are ENHRY and SYGVKD. The CDR3 consists of 13 residues. V lost 8 bases and J lost 7; bases outside the gene matches: 3.

The receptor comes from a woman in her thirties with acute COVID-19. The rearrangement links TRBV10-3 to TRBJ1-4, with TRBD1 identical over 11 bases. Specimen: PBMCs or T cells enriched from blood (not recorded which). CDR3 residues: CAIGQGAGEKLFF. DNA of the CDR3: TGTGCCATCGGACAGGGGGCTGGTGAAAAACTGTTTTTT.